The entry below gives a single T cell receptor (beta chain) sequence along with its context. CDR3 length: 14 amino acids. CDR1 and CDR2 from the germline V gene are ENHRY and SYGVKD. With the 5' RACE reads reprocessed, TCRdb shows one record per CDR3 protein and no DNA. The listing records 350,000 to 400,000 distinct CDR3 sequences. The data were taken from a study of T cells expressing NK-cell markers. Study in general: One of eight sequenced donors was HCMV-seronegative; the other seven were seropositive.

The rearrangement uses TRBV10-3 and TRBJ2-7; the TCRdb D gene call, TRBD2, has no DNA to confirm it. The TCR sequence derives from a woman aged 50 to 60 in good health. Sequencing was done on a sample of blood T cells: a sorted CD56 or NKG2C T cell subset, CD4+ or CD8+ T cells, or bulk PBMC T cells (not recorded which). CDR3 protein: CAISNSGNSYEQYF.